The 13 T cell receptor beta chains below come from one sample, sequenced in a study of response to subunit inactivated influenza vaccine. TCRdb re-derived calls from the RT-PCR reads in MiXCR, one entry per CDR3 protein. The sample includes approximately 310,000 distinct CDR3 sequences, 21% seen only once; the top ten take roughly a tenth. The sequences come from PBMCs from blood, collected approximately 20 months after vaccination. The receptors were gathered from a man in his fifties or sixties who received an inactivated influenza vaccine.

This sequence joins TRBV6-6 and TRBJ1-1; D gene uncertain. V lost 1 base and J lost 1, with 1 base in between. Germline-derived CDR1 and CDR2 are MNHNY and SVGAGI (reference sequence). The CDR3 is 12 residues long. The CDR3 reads CASSYWNTEAFF. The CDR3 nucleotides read TGTGCCAGCAGTTACTGGAACACTGAAGCTTTCTTT.

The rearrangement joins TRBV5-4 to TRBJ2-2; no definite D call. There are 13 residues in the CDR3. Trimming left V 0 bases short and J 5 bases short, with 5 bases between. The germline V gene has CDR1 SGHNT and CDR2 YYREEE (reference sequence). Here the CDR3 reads CASSLDRTGELFF. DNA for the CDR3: TGTGCCAGCAGCTTGGACCGTACCGGGGAGCTGTTTTTT.

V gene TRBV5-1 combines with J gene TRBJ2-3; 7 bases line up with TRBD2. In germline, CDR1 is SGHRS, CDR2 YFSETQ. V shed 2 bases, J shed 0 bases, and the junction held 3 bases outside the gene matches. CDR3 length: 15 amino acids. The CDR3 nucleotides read TGCGCCAGCAGCTTTGGACTAGTAAGCACAGATACGCAGTATTTT. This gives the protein CASSFGLVSTDTQYF.

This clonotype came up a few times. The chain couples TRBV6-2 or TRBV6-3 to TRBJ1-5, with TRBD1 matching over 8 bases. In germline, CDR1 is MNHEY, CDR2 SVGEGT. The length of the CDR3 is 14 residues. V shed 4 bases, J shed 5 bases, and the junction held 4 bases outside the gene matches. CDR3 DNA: TGTGCCAGCAGTTCAGGGGGCGACTATCAGCCCCAGCATTTT. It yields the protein CASSSGGDYQPQHF.

The CDR3 reads CASSLYSRQLNTEAFF. The CDR3 coding sequence is TGTGCCAGCAGCTTATATTCGCGACAGTTGAACACTGAAGCTTTCTTT. J is TRBJ1-1 and V is TRBV7-2; D might be TRBD1 (5 bases). The V gene's germline CDR1 is SGHTA and CDR2 FQGNSA. CDR3 size: 16 residues. V gave up 2 bases and J gave up 0 bases, with 13 bases separating them.

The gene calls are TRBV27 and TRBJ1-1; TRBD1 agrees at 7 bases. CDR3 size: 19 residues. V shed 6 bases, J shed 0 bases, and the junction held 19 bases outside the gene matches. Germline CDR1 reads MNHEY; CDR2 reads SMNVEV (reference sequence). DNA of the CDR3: TGTGCCAGCAGCCCAATCAGCAGACCTCCGGGACAGATGAACACTGAAGCTTTCTTT. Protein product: CASSPISRPPGQMNTEAFF.

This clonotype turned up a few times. The CDR3 loop reads CSARAGRGTYEQYF. In DNA form, the CDR3 reads TGCAGTGCTAGGGCCGGGAGGGGGACCTACGAGCAGTACTTC. The chain links TRBV20-1 to TRBJ2-7; 8 nucleotides line up with TRBD2. Germline CDR1 is DFQATT and CDR2 is SNEGSKA (reference sequence). This CDR3 has 14 residues. The V gene end was trimmed by 3 bases and the J gene end by 2 bases; junction bases not matched to a gene: 6.

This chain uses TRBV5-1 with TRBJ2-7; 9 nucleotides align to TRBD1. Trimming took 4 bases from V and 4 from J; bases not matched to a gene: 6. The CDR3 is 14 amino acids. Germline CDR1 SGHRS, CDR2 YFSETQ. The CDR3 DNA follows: TGCGCCAGCAGCAAACAGGGGGCGCGGTACGAGCAGTACTTC. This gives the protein CASSKQGARYEQYF.

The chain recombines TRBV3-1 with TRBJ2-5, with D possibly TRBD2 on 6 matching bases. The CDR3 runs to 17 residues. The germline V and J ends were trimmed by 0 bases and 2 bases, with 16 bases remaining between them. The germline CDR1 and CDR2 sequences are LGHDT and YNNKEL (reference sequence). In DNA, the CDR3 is TGTGCCAGCAGCCAAGATTTGTTGCGGGGAAGTCAAGAGACCCAGTACTTC. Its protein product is CASSQDLLRGSQETQYF.

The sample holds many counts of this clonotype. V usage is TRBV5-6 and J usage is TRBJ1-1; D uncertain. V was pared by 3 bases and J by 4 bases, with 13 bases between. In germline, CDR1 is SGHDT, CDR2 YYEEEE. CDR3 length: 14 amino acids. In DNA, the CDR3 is TGTGCCAGCAGCTGGAACCGGGCATTCACTGAAGCTTTCTTT. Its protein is CASSWNRAFTEAFF. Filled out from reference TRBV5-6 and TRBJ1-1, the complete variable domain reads DAGVTQSPTHLIKTRGQQVTLRCSPKSGHDTVSWYQQALGQGPQFIFQYYEEEERQRGNFPDRFSGHQFPNYSSELNVNALLLGDSALYLCASSWNRAFTEAFFGQGTRLTVV.

The CDR3 region is CASSPQGGNNQPQHF. CDR3 DNA: TGTGCCAGCAGCCCCCAGGGAGGGAACAATCAGCCCCAGCATTTT. The V and J genes are TRBV12-3 or TRBV12-4 and TRBJ1-5, with D maybe TRBD1 (5 bases). This CDR3 is built from 15 residues. V gave up 6 bases and J gave up 3 bases, with 15 bases separating them.

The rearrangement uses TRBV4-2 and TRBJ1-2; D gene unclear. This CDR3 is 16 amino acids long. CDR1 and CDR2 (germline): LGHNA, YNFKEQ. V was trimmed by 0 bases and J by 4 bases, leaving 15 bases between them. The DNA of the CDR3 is TGTGCCAGCAGCCAAGATTGGCGGGCGGATCGCTATGGCTACACCTTC. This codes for CASSQDWRADRYGYTF.

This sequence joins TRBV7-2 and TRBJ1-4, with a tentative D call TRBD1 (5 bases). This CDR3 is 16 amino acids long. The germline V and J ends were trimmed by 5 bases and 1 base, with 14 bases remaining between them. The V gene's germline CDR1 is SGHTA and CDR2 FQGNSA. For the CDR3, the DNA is TGTGCCAGCAGCAAAGACAGAGCTCTAACTAATGAAAAACTGTTTTTT. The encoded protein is CASSKDRALTNEKLFF.